Following are 12 T cell receptor beta chains from one sample sequenced in a study of T-cell reconstitution after alpha-beta-depleted transplantation in children. For TCRbeta, the library was prepared with unique molecular identifiers. Each CDR3 protein is one row after TCRdb ran MiXCR on the PCR reads. This table holds roughly 300,000 distinct CDR3 sequences, around 10% found once. The specimen was peripheral blood, collected 180 days after TCRalphabeta/CD19-depleted stem cell transplant. The receptors originated from a male patient aged 2-9 years who had a stem cell transplant for chronic granulomatous disease, so the T cells may come from the graft donor.

Only one count was recorded for this clonotype. This chain uses TRBV14 with TRBJ2-2; unclear D gene. The germline V and J ends were trimmed by 0 bases and 6 bases, with 5 bases remaining between them. Germline CDR1 SGHDN, CDR2 FVKESK. This CDR3 has 13 residues. The chain's CDR3 is CASSQDLSGELFF. CDR3 nucleotides: TGTGCCAGCAGCCAAGACTTGTCCGGGGAGCTGTTTTTT.

This clonotype has at least ten counts. The CDR3 sequence: CASSEGPGTNDYEQYF. The CDR3, as DNA: TGTGCCAGCAGTGAAGGCCCCGGGACAAATGACTACGAGCAGTACTTC. The chain combines TRBV2 with TRBJ2-7, with D possibly matching TRBD1 (6 bases). Germline values: CDR1 SNHLY, CDR2 FYNNEI. This CDR3 is 16 amino acids long. Trimming shortened V by 1 base and J by 3 bases, and 16 bases separated the two germline ends. Variable domain in full (rest from reference TRBV2 and TRBJ2-7): EPEVTQTPSHQVTQMGQEVILRCVPISNHLYFYWYRQILGQKVEFLVSFYNNEISEKSEIFDDQFSVERPDGSNFTLKIRSTKLEDSAMYFCASSEGPGTNDYEQYFGPGTRLTVT.

For this clonotype: A much larger clone lies one base from this, so it may be a read error. The genes are TRBV7-2 and TRBJ2-7; D remains ambiguous. This CDR3 region has 13 residues. Per the germline V gene, CDR1 is SGHTA and CDR2 is FQGNSA. Trimming left V 5 bases short and J 5 bases short, with 13 bases between. The CDR3 loop is CASSPRPFHEQYF. As DNA, the CDR3 is TGTGCCAGCAGCCCGCGTCCCTTCCACGAGCAGTACTTC.

The table lists this clonotype with many counts. The chain employs TRBV5-1 and TRBJ2-7; D not resolved. Trimming pared 6 bases from V and 2 bases from J, leaving 15 bases between. CDR1 SGHRS and CDR2 YFSETQ come from the germline V gene. The CDR3 covers 14 residues. CDR3 in amino acids: CASNESHHPYEQYF. The CDR3 DNA sequence: TGCGCCAGCAATGAGTCCCACCATCCCTACGAGCAGTACTTC.

This clonotype showed up many times. This chain connects TRBV7-2 to TRBJ2-7; 12 positions agree with TRBD2. V lost 1 base to trimming and J lost 5 bases; unmatched junction nucleotides: 3. CDR1 SGHTA and CDR2 FQGNSA come from the germline V gene. The CDR3 totals 15 residues. CDR3 sequence: CASSLGLAGVHEQYF. CDR3 in DNA: TGTGCCAGCAGCTTAGGACTAGCGGGAGTTCACGAGCAGTACTTC.

This clonotype has a count of ten or more. The chain is built from TRBV12-3 or TRBV12-4 and TRBJ2-6; D is unclear. Trimming shortened V by 8 bases and J by 4 bases, and 9 bases separated the two germline ends. The CDR3 spans 13 residues. The CDR3 is CASLTTGANVLTF. Written as DNA, the CDR3 is TGTGCCAGCCTAACCACGGGGGCCAACGTCCTGACTTTC.

This clonotype was counted at least ten times. V gene TRBV24-1 combines with J gene TRBJ2-5; 13 bases align to TRBD2. V was clipped by 4 bases and J by 5 bases; unmatched bases: 12. Germline-derived CDR1 and CDR2 are KGHDR and SFDVKD. The CDR3 extends over 18 amino acids. The chain's CDR3 is CATSEPTIGLAGVETQYF. The CDR3 DNA reads as TGTGCCACCAGTGAGCCAACGATAGGACTAGCGGGAGTGGAGACCCAGTACTTC.

Many counts were recorded for this clonotype. V usage is TRBV20-1 and J usage is TRBJ2-1; 7 bases align to TRBD2. CDR1 and CDR2 (germline): DFQATT, SNEGSKA (reference sequence). This CDR3 has 15 residues. Germline trimming cut 3 bases from V and 5 bases from J; bases unmatched to any gene: 10. The CDR3 DNA follows: TGCAGTGCTAGTACCAGCGGGGTAGGGAACAATGAGCAGTTCTTC. Amino acids: CSASTSGVGNNEQFF.

This clonotype was seen at least ten times. The chain employs TRBV25-1 and TRBJ2-7; no reliable D call. There are 12 residues in the CDR3. Germline assignment: CDR1 MGHDK and CDR2 SYGVNS. The V and J ends lost 1 base and 1 base respectively, with 2 bases between them. As DNA, the CDR3 is TGTGCCAGCAGTGAATCTTCCTACGAGCAGTACTTC. Protein: CASSESSYEQYF.

Many counts were recorded for this clonotype. CDR3 bases: TGTGCCAGCAGTTACGCCCGTTGGGGTGAGCAGTTCTTC. It yields the protein CASSYARWGEQFF. V gene TRBV6-2 or TRBV6-3 combines with J gene TRBJ2-1; D unresolved. The V end lost 2 bases, the J end lost 9 bases, and 11 bases lay between the germline ends. This CDR3 comprises 13 residues. CDR1 MNHEY and CDR2 SVGEGT come from the germline V gene.

This clonotype was counted at least ten times. J is TRBJ2-2 and V is TRBV30; unclear D gene. In germline, CDR1 is GTSNPN, CDR2 SVGIG (reference sequence). V was clipped by 5 bases and J by 5 bases, with 3 bases between them. This CDR3 is 10 amino acids long. The CDR3 sequence: CAWGTGELFF. CDR3 sequence (DNA): TGTGCCTGGGGGACCGGGGAGCTGTTTTTT.

This clonotype was observed many times. The chain combines TRBV6-2 or TRBV6-3 with TRBJ2-3; the D call may be TRBD1 or TRBD2 (7 bases each). V was shortened by 5 bases and J by 4 bases, with 13 bases between the two germline ends. The CDR3 is made up of 14 amino acids. CDR1 and CDR2 (germline): MNHEY, SVGEGT. CDR3 amino acids: CASSQTGRADTQYF. Written as DNA, the CDR3 is TGTGCCAGCAGTCAGACAGGGAGGGCAGATACGCAGTATTTT.